One TCR beta chain is described in this entry. This entry belongs to a study of shared T cell receptors in the human thymus. Trimming shortened V by 4 bases and J by 2 bases, and 29 bases separated the two germline ends. The CDR3 length is 20 residues. The germline CDR1 and CDR2 sequences are MGHRA and YSYEKL. Repertoires were generated with immunoSEQ multiplex PCR, while TCRdb's copy carries only in-frame clones and drops some. The repertoire holds around 730,000 clones, with around 85% as singletons. These data were also reused for a study on human thymus T cells. That publication notes: Corrective heart surgery yielded resections, and these provided the thymus tissue. Reports from related research described highly overlapping thymic repertoires among unrelated individuals.

The genes are TRBV4-1 and TRBJ1-2; D possibly corresponds to TRBD1 (5 bases). Sequencing used thymocytes. The source of this sequence is a girl under two years old with a congenital heart defect. The CDR3 protein is CASSLLAGGFLEGVNYGYTF. In DNA form, the CDR3 reads TGCGCCAGCAGCCTCCTAGCGGGGGGATTCCTAGAGGGAGTAAACTATGGCTACACCTTC.